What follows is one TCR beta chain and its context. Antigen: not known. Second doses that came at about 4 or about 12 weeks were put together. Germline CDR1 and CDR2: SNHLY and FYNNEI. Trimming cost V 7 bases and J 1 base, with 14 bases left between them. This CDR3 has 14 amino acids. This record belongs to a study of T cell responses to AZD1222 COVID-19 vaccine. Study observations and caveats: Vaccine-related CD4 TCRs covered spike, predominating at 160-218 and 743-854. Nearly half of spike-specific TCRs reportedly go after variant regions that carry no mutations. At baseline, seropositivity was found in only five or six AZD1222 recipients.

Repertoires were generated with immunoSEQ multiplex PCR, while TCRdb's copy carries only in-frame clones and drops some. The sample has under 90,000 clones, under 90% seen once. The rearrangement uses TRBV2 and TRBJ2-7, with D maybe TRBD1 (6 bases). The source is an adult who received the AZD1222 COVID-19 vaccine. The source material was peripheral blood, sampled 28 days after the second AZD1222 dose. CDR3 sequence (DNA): TGTGCCAGCAACGACGGGACACTATCCTACGAGCAGTACTTC. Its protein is CASNDGTLSYEQYF.